This entry concerns a single T cell receptor (beta chain). This specimen comes from a study of blood T cell repertoires in COVID-19. Losses at the gene ends were 3 bases for V and 3 bases for J; bases not matched to a gene: 5. In germline, CDR1 is ENHRY, CDR2 SYGVKD. The CDR3 spans 15 residues. Here immunoSEQ multiplex PCR was the method, and the copy in TCRdb shows in-frame clones only, minus some. The table shows more than 85,000 clones, with approximately 67% occurring only once. The receptor was derived from a woman aged 55-69 years with acute or convalescent COVID-19. This chain uses TRBV10-3 with TRBJ2-7; 10 nucleotides match TRBD1. Input material: peripheral blood. CDR3 in amino acids: CAISEAGQGFYEQYF. In DNA form, the CDR3 reads TGTGCCATCAGTGAAGCGGGACAGGGGTTCTACGAGCAGTACTTC.